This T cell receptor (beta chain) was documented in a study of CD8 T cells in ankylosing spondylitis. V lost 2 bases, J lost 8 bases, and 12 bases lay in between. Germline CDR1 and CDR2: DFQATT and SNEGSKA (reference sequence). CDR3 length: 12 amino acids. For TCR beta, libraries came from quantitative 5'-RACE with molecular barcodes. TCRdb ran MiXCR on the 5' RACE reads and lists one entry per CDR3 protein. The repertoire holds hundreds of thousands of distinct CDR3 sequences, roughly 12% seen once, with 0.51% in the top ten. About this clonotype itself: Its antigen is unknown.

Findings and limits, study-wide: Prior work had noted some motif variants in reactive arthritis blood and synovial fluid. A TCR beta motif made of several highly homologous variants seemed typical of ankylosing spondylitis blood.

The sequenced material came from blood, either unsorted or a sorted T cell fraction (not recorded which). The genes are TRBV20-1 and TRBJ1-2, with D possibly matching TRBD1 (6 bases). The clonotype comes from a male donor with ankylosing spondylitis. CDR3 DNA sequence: TGCAGTGCTAGATCGTACAGGGACGGCTACACCTTC. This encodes CSARSYRDGYTF.